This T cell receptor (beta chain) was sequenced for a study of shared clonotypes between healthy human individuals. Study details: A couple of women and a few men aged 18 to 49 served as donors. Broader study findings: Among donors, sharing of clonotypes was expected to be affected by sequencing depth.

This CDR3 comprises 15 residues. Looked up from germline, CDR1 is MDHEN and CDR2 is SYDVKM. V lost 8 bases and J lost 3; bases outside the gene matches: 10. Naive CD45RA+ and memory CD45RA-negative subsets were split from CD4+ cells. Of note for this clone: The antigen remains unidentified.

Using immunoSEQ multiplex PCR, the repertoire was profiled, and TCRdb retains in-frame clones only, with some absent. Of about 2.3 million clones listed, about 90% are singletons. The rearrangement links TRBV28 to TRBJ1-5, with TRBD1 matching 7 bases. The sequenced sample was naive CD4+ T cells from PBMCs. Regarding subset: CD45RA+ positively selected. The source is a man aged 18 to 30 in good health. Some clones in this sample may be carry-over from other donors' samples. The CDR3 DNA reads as TGTGCCAGCGACAAGACAGGGAGTGTCAATCAGCCCCAGCATTTT. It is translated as CASDKTGSVNQPQHF. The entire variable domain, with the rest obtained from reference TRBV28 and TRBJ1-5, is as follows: DVKVTQSSRYLVKRTGEKVFLECVQDMDHENMFWYRQDPGLGLRLIYFSYDVKMKEKGDIPEGYSVSREKKERFSLILESASTNQTSMYLCASDKTGSVNQPQHFGDGTRLSIL.